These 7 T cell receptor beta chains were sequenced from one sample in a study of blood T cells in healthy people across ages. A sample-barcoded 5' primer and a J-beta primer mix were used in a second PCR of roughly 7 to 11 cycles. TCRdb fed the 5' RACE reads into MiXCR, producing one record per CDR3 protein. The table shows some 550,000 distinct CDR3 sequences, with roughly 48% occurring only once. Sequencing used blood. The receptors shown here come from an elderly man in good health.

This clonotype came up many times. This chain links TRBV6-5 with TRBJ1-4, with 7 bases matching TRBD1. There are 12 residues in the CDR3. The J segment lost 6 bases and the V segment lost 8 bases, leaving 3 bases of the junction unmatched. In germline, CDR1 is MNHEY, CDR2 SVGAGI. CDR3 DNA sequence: TGTGCCAGCCGCAGGGGGGATGAAAAACTGTTTTTT. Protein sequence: CASRRGDEKLFF.

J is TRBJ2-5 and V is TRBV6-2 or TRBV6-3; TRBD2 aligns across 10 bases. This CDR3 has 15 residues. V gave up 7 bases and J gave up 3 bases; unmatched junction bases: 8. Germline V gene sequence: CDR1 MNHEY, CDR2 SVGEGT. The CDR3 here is CASTLRTSGKETQYF. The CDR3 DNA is TGTGCCAGCACCCTCCGGACTAGCGGAAAAGAGACCCAGTACTTC.

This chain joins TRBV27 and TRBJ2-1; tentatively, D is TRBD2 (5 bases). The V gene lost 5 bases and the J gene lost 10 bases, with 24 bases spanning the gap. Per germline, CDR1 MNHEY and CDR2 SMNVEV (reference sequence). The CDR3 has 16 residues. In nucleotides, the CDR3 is TGTGCCAGCAGTCCCCTCGAGGGTGACTTGGGCAACGAGCAGTTCTTC. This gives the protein CASSPLEGDLGNEQFF.

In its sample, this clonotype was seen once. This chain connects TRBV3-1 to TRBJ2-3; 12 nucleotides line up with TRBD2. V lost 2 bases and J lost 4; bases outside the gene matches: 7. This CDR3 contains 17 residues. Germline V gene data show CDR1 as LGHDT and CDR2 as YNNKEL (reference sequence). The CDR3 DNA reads TGTGCCAGCAGCCAACCCCTAGCGGGGGGGCCCCCAGATACGCAGTATTTT. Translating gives CASSQPLAGGPPDTQYF.

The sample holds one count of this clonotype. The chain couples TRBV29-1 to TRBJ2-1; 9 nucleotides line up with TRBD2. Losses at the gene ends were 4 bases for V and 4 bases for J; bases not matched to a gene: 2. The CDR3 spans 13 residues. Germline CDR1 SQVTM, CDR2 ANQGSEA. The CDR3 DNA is TGCAGCGTTGGCGGGAGGGGATACAATGAGCAGTTCTTC. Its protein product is CSVGGRGYNEQFF.

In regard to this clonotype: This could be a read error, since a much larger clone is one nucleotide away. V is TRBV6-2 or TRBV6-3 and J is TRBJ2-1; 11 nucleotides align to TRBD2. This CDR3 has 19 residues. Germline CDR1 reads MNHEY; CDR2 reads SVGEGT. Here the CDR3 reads CVSSYLLAGGQSSYNEQFF. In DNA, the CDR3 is TGTGTCAGCAGTTACCTTCTAGCGGGAGGACAAAGCTCCTACAATGAGCAGTTCTTC.

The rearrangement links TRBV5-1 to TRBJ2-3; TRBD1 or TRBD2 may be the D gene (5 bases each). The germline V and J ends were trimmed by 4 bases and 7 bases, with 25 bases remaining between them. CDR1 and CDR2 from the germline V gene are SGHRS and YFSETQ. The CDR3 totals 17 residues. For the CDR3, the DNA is TGCGCCAGCAGCGCCCGCTCCGGGACCCAAAGTGGATATACGCAGTATTTT. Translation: CASSARSGTQSGYTQYF.